The clone carrying this T cell receptor beta chain has just a few counts. In terms of age and location, participants ranged from about 18 to 89 years and lived in about 25 US areas. People in the exposed group encountered a COVID-19 case within 2 weeks before entering the study. The CDR3 spans 15 residues. Germline V gene lookup returns CDR1 LNHNV and CDR2 YYDKDF (reference sequence). The V end was cut by 3 bases, the J end by 0 bases, with 6 bases between. The data originate from a study of blood T cell repertoires in COVID-19. The overall study: The origin of the acute and convalescent COVID-19 samples was the United States, Italy and Spain.

Per the authors' pipeline: It was from reference gene primer amplification that nucleated cell counts were estimated. Sequencing was performed with immunoSEQ multiplex PCR; in TCRdb, only in-frame clones are kept and a portion is missing. That table furnishes V, J and clone size, whereas the DNA furnished D and trimming. The sample records roughly 140,000 clones, around 80% being singletons. The sample consisted of PBMCs or T cells enriched from blood (not recorded which). The rearrangement links TRBV15 to TRBJ1-6; the D is unclear. The clonotype originates from a woman between 18 and 29 years old who had been exposed to COVID-19. The CDR3 sequence is CATSSRSSYNSPLHF. CDR3 DNA sequence: TGTGCCACCAGCAGCCGGAGCTCCTATAATTCACCCCTCCACTTT.